This TCR beta chain was retrieved from a study of control samples from healthy donors and cancer patients. The repertoire was sequenced with immunoSEQ multiplex PCR; TCRdb's copy has only in-frame clones and lacks some. The sample includes some 150,000 clones, 80% to 95% of them seen just once. Germline loops: CDR1 WSHSY, CDR2 SAAADI. Between the trimmed V and J ends, which lost 1 base and 1 base, there was a span of 14 bases. CDR3 size: 16 residues. The source material was blood. The chain uses TRBV10-2 and TRBJ2-7, with TRBD1 as a possible D gene (6 bases). The sequence came from a woman aged 55 to 70 in good health. CDR3 coding DNA: TGCGCCAGCAGTGAGTGGCAGGGGTTTGTGTCCTACGAGCAGTACTTC. It yields the protein CASSEWQGFVSYEQYF.